This T cell receptor beta chain was sequenced in a study of blood T cell repertoires in COVID-19. Method: immunoSEQ multiplex PCR; TCRdb's copy keeps in-frame clones and lacks some. This repertoire shows about 160,000 clones, about 87% found once; its top ten account for just under 4%. Per germline, CDR1 MDHEN and CDR2 SYDVKM. The ends lost 7 bases at V and 8 bases at J; junction bases unmatched: 5. The CDR3 totals 12 residues. V is TRBV28 and J is TRBJ1-2; 9 bases agree with TRBD1. The sequence came from a woman aged 55-75 years who had recovered from COVID-19. Sequencing input: peripheral blood. As DNA, the CDR3 is TGTGCCAGCACCGGGACAGGGAACGGCTACACCTTC. Translated, it gives CASTGTGNGYTF.